These 30 T cell receptor beta chains originate from one sample sequenced in a study of cytomegalovirus exposure and HLA in healthy donors. 60 Vbeta and 13 Jbeta primers were used in PCR. Using immunoSEQ multiplex PCR, the repertoire was profiled, and TCRdb retains in-frame clones only, with some absent. The sample includes more than 65,000 clones, roughly 80% of them seen just once. Sample: PBMCs. The origin of the receptors is a woman aged 50 to 60 in good health and CMV-seropositive.

The V and J genes are TRBV7-8 and TRBJ1-5; 7 bases map to TRBD1. Losses at the gene ends were 5 bases for V and 0 bases for J; bases not matched to a gene: 7. CDR3 length: 16 residues. Germline CDR1 and CDR2: SGHVS and FQNEAQ. This chain's CDR3 is CASSSRRGTSNQPQHF. The CDR3 coding sequence is TGTGCCAGCAGCAGCCGCAGGGGGACTAGCAATCAGCCCCAGCATTTT. Full variable domain (remainder filled in from reference TRBV7-8 and TRBJ1-5): GAGVSQSPRYKVAKRGQDVALRCDPISGHVSLFWYQQALGQGPEFLTYFQNEAQLDKSGLPSDRFFAERPEGSVSTLKIQRTQQEDSAVYLCASSSRRGTSNQPQHFGDGTRLSIL.

The chain carries TRBV18 and TRBJ2-3; 10 nucleotides line up with TRBD2. Germline CDR1 is KGHSH and CDR2 is LQKENI. The CDR3 has 16 residues. The junction had 6 bases not matched to a gene; V was cut back by 5 bases and J by 1 base. The CDR3 sequence: CASSYLAGGRTDTQYF. CDR3 nucleotide sequence: TGTGCCAGCTCATACTTAGCGGGAGGACGCACAGATACGCAGTATTTT. Based on the CDR3 plus reference TRBV18 and TRBJ2-3, the full variable domain is NAGVMQNPRHLVRRRGQEARLRCSPMKGHSHVYWYRQLPEEGLKFMVYLQKENIIDESGMPKERFSAEFPKEGPSILRIQQVVRGDSAAYFCASSYLAGGRTDTQYFGPGTRLTVL.

The genes are TRBV12-5 and TRBJ2-2, with 11 positions matching TRBD1. Unmatched junction bases numbered 5, after V lost 4 bases and J lost 7 bases. Per the germline V gene, CDR1 is LGHNT and CDR2 is FRNRAP. The CDR3 has 15 residues. The CDR3 protein is CASGSGTGGSGELFF. DNA of the CDR3: TGTGCTAGTGGTTCGGGGACAGGGGGTAGCGGGGAGCTGTTTTTT.

The chain links TRBV30 to TRBJ2-7; 13 nucleotides line up with TRBD2. This CDR3 contains 17 residues. Losses at the gene ends were 1 base for V and 0 bases for J; bases not matched to a gene: 6. Germline CDR1 and CDR2: GTSNPN and SVGIG (reference sequence). The CDR3 region is CAWSGGLAGRSSYEQYF. The CDR3 region has the DNA TGTGCCTGGAGTGGGGGACTAGCGGGAAGGAGCTCCTACGAGCAGTACTTC.

On this clone: Other DNA variants within this sample encode the same CDR3. V is TRBV19 and J is TRBJ1-5; D is uncertain. V was trimmed by 4 bases and J by 9 bases, leaving 7 bases between them. Germline V lookup: CDR1 LNHDA, CDR2 SQIVND (reference sequence). The CDR3 consists of 11 residues. CDR3 in amino acids: CASSTSGPQHF. The CDR3 DNA reads as TGTGCCAGTAGTACCTCAGGGCCCCAGCATTTT.

The V gene is TRBV4-2, the J gene TRBJ2-3; TRBD2 is a possible D gene (6 bases). This CDR3 has 17 residues. Trimming removed 1 base at V and 5 bases at J, with 19 bases between. Germline V gene sequence: CDR1 LGHNA, CDR2 YNFKEQ. CDR3: CASSQGEERRGRDTQYF. As DNA, the CDR3 is TGTGCCAGCAGCCAAGGGGAGGAGCGGCGGGGCCGAGATACGCAGTATTTT.

This chain connects TRBV19 to TRBJ2-2; D call uncertain. Germline V gene sequence: CDR1 LNHDA, CDR2 SQIVND (reference sequence). The CDR3 sequence is 15 residues long. Trimming cost V 3 bases and J 9 bases, with 17 bases left between them. The CDR3 spells CASSITSLVGRELFF. Here the CDR3 DNA reads TGTGCCAGTAGTATCACAAGTCTCGTTGGTCGGGAGCTGTTTTTT.

V gene TRBV18 combines with J gene TRBJ2-5; 10 bases match TRBD1. The CDR3 is made up of 14 amino acids. Germline CDR1 and CDR2: KGHSH and LQKENI. J lost 5 bases, V lost 4 bases, and 4 bases had no gene match. The CDR3 here is CASSRDRGQETQYF. The CDR3 DNA reads TGTGCCAGCTCACGGGACAGGGGACAGGAGACCCAGTACTTC.

V is TRBV28 and J is TRBJ2-1; D not certain. V lost 5 bases, J lost 2 bases, and 13 bases lay in between. This CDR3 has 15 residues. Germline-derived CDR1 and CDR2 are MDHEN and SYDVKM. The CDR3, as DNA: TGTGCCAGCAGTCCCGCTGGTCCAGCCTACAATGAGCAGTTCTTC. Translation: CASSPAGPAYNEQFF.

Remarks on this clone: One end of the junction is discordant with germline, which a read error may explain. The rearrangement links TRBV11-1 to TRBJ2-7, with 7 bases that match TRBD2. Germline-derived CDR1 and CDR2 are SGHAT and FQDESV (reference sequence). CDR3 length: 13 amino acids. The CDR3 reads CASSIAWGGEQYF. The CDR3 DNA follows: TGTGCCAGCAGCATAGCCTGGGGGGGCGAGCAGTACTTC.

The rearrangement joins TRBV7-9 to TRBJ2-5; D gene uncertain. This CDR3 is built from 12 residues. Trimming took off 3 bases at V and 5 bases at J, with 7 bases between the two ends. Germline V lookup: CDR1 SEHNR, CDR2 FQNEAQ (reference sequence). CDR3 protein: CASSLALETQYF. In DNA form, the CDR3 reads TGTGCCAGCAGCTTGGCTTTGGAGACCCAGTACTTC.

This rearrangement joins TRBV4-2 to TRBJ1-1; unclear D gene. V was shortened by 0 bases and J by 0 bases, with 11 bases between the two germline ends. CDR3 length: 16 amino acids. The germline gives CDR1 LGHNA, CDR2 YNFKEQ. This CDR3 is CASSQDTLRMNTEAFF. CDR3 coding DNA: TGTGCCAGCAGCCAAGACACTTTGCGAATGAACACTGAAGCTTTCTTT.

V gene TRBV2 combines with J gene TRBJ2-7; 9 bases are shared with TRBD1. CDR1 SNHLY and CDR2 FYNNEI come from the germline V gene. The CDR3 runs to 14 residues. J gave up 2 bases and V 6 bases, and 5 bases lay outside the gene matches. CDR3 in amino acids: CASSHRGQTYEQYF. CDR3 bases: TGTGCCAGCAGCCACAGGGGGCAGACCTACGAGCAGTACTTC.

The CDR3 loop is CASRPDRGGPDTQYF. CDR3 sequence (DNA): TGTGCCAGCAGACCCGACAGGGGGGGACCAGATACGCAGTATTTT. This chain connects TRBV6-5 to TRBJ2-3; 9 nucleotides align to TRBD1. Germline assignment: CDR1 MNHEY and CDR2 SVGAGI. V shed 6 bases and J 4 bases; nucleotides not matched to a gene: 8. The CDR3 is 15 amino acids.

The genes are TRBV4-1 and TRBJ2-1; D not certain. Germline assignment: CDR1 MGHRA and CDR2 YSYEKL. The CDR3 spans 13 residues. Deletions cut 1 base from V and 4 bases from J, with 5 bases between. CDR3 DNA: TGCGCCAGCAGCCAAGTTCCATACAATGAGCAGTTCTTC. This gives the protein CASSQVPYNEQFF.

V and J are TRBV27 and TRBJ2-2, with D unresolved. V was shortened by 3 bases and J by 8 bases, with 4 bases between the two germline ends. The CDR3 is made up of 11 amino acids. The germline V gene encodes CDR1 MNHEY and CDR2 SMNVEV (reference sequence). CDR3 DNA sequence: TGTGCCAGCAGTTTGGCTGGGGAGCTGTTTTTT. Encoded protein: CASSLAGELFF.

This chain joins TRBV6-6 and TRBJ2-5; TRBD2 agrees at 15 bases. This CDR3 is built from 16 residues. In germline, CDR1 is MNHNY, CDR2 SVGAGI (reference sequence). The V gene end was trimmed by 6 bases and the J gene end by 4 bases; junction bases not matched to a gene: 6. The CDR3 is CASRQPGLAGGETQYF. CDR3 bases: TGTGCCAGCAGACAACCGGGACTAGCGGGAGGAGAGACCCAGTACTTC.

The J gene is TRBJ1-3, the V gene TRBV15, with 8 bases lining up with TRBD1. With 1 base clipped from V and 4 bases from J, the junction kept 6 bases outside the gene matches. The length of the CDR3 is 16 residues. Germline V CDR1 and CDR2: LNHNV, YYDKDF (reference sequence). The CDR3 loop is CATSRGQGLGGNTIYF. As DNA, the CDR3 is TGTGCCACCAGCAGAGGACAGGGGTTGGGCGGAAACACCATATATTTT. Looking up the rest from reference TRBV15 and TRBJ1-3 gives the full variable domain: DAMVIQNPRYQVTQFGKPVTLSCSQTLNHNVMYWYQQKSSQAPKLLFHYYDKDFNNEADTPDNFQSRRPNTSFCFLDIRSPGLGDTAMYLCATSRGQGLGGNTIYFGEGSWLTVV.

The V gene is TRBV19, the J gene TRBJ2-5; D unresolved. V lost 0 bases, J lost 5 bases, and 13 bases lay in between. The CDR3 runs 15 residues. Germline CDR1 LNHDA, CDR2 SQIVND (reference sequence). In nucleotides, the CDR3 is TGTGCCAGTAGTATAGATAGTAGACATCCGGAGACCCAGTACTTC. Protein: CASSIDSRHPETQYF. The full variable domain, its missing parts supplied by reference TRBV19 and TRBJ2-5, is DGGITQSPKYLFRKEGQNVTLSCEQNLNHDAMYWYRQDPGQGLRLIYYSQIVNDFQKGDIAEGYSVSREKKESFPLTVTSAQKNPTAFYLCASSIDSRHPETQYFGPGTRLLVL.

The chain employs TRBV19 and TRBJ1-2; no firm D call. CDR3 length: 12 amino acids. The V end was cut by 5 bases, the J end by 3 bases, with 7 bases between. The germline V gene encodes CDR1 LNHDA and CDR2 SQIVND (reference sequence). The CDR3 sequence: CASSPSHYGYTF. DNA for the CDR3: TGTGCCAGTAGTCCCAGTCACTATGGCTACACCTTC.

The chain joins TRBV30 to TRBJ1-2, with TRBD1 as a possible D gene (5 bases). The CDR3 length is 13 residues. V lost 3 bases to trimming and J lost 3 bases, with 11 bases between them. Germline CDR1 is GTSNPN and CDR2 is SVGIG (reference sequence). The CDR3 bases are TGTGCCTGGAGCCCGACAGCCTACTATGGCTACACCTTC. Its translation: CAWSPTAYYGYTF.

This clone was detected a few times. The J gene is TRBJ2-5, the V gene TRBV5-1; D is unclear. The CDR3 sequence is 13 residues long. Trimming took 7 bases from V and 5 from J, leaving 15 bases between them. The germline V gene encodes CDR1 SGHRS and CDR2 YFSETQ. The CDR3 DNA follows: TGCGCCAGCGCGACTCGGTACCGGGAGACCCAGTACTTC. It specifies CASATRYRETQYF. The whole variable domain, remainder taken from reference TRBV5-1 and TRBJ2-5, is KAGVTQTPRYLIKTRGQQVTLSCSPISGHRSVSWYQQTPGQGLQFLFEYFSETQRNKGNFPGRFSGRQFSNSRSEMNVSTLELGDSALYLCASATRYRETQYFGPGTRLLVL.

The chain joins TRBV7-9 to TRBJ2-3, with D tentatively TRBD2 (5 bases). The V and J ends lost 3 bases and 10 bases respectively, with 8 bases between them. This CDR3 is 11 amino acids long. CDR1 and CDR2 from the germline V gene are SEHNR and FQNEAQ (reference sequence). The CDR3 coding sequence is TGTGCCAGCAGCTTGGAGGATCCGCAGTATTTT. Translation gives CASSLEDPQYF.

This chain uses TRBV19 with TRBJ2-1, with 7 bases aligning to TRBD2. The CDR3 spans 15 residues. With V trimmed by 2 bases and J by 6 bases, 7 bases remained unmatched. The germline V gene has CDR1 LNHDA and CDR2 SQIVND (reference sequence). Written as DNA, the CDR3 is TGTGCCAGTAGTATAAGACTAGCCCCCTCCAATGAGCAGTTCTTC. The encoded protein is CASSIRLAPSNEQFF.

This clone was counted a few times. The chain has TRBV11-3 and TRBJ2-6, with D uncertain. The CDR3 has 15 residues. Trimming shortened V by 5 bases and J by 0 bases, and 8 bases separated the two germline ends. Germline V gives CDR1 SGHNT, CDR2 YENEEA. CDR3 protein: CASSLQSSGANVLTF. The CDR3 DNA reads as TGTGCCAGCAGCCTACAGAGCTCTGGGGCCAACGTCCTGACTTTC.

The chain recombines TRBV2 with TRBJ1-3, with D tentatively TRBD1 (5 bases). V lost 4 bases and J 0 bases, leaving 13 bases between the germline ends. From germline, CDR1 is SNHLY and CDR2 FYNNEI. This CDR3 comprises 16 residues. The CDR3 protein is CASSVEGPFSGNTIYF. The CDR3 DNA reads as TGTGCCAGCAGTGTGGAGGGGCCCTTCTCTGGAAACACCATATATTTT.

This clone was detected only a few times. This chain joins TRBV7-3 and TRBJ2-2; maybe TRBD1 (6 bases). V was clipped by 5 bases and J by 6 bases, with 19 bases between them. Germline V gene data show CDR1 as SGHTA and CDR2 as FQGTGA. The CDR3 contains 16 residues. CDR3 sequence reads: CASSPWTGQRAGELFF. For the CDR3, the DNA is TGTGCCAGCAGCCCGTGGACGGGACAAAGGGCCGGGGAGCTGTTTTTT.

The chain employs TRBV28 and TRBJ2-5; TRBD2 matches at 10 bases. This CDR3 comprises 15 residues. J was trimmed by 5 bases and V by 6 bases; bases with no gene match: 9. CDR1 is MDHEN and CDR2 is SYDVKM in the germline V gene. The CDR3 loop is CASSPSGSRGETQYF. In nucleotides, the CDR3 is TGTGCCAGCAGCCCTAGCGGGAGCAGGGGGGAGACCCAGTACTTC.

The chain uses TRBV9 and TRBJ1-2, with TRBD1 as a possible D gene (6 bases). Germline V CDR1 and CDR2: SGDLS, YYNGEE. V was pared by 3 bases and J by 4 bases, with 13 bases between. The CDR3 is 14 amino acids. The CDR3, as DNA: TGTGCCAGCAGCGGAGCGGTGGGGGCCTATGGCTACACCTTC. It is translated as CASSGAVGAYGYTF.

This sequence joins TRBV11-3 and TRBJ2-2; D is ambiguous. Germline V gives CDR1 SGHNT, CDR2 YENEEA. This CDR3 comprises 13 residues. Trimming shortened V by 0 bases and J by 5 bases, and 4 bases separated the two germline ends. The CDR3 region is CASSLDQTGELFF. For the CDR3, the DNA is TGTGCCAGCAGCTTAGACCAAACCGGGGAGCTGTTTTTT.